Each of the 16 T cell receptor beta chains below was sequenced from the same sample in a study of T-cell reconstitution after alpha-beta-depleted transplantation in children. For TCRbeta, the library was prepared with unique molecular identifiers. TCRdb analysed the PCR reads with MiXCR anew, one entry per CDR3 protein. The data hold a few hundred thousand distinct CDR3 sequences, with around 25% observed a single time. The source was PBMCs, collected before TCRalphabeta/CD19-depleted stem cell transplant. Source of these receptors: a girl aged 2 to 9 with Fanconi anemia, due to receive a stem cell transplant.

In its sample, this clonotype was seen many times. This chain joins TRBV6-5 and TRBJ1-4; possible D gene TRBD1, 5 bases. Germline assignment: CDR1 MNHEY and CDR2 SVGAGI. The length of the CDR3 is 14 residues. Trimming stripped 8 bases from V and 5 bases from J, with 15 bases between. The CDR3 DNA follows: TGTGCCAGCCGGAGCGGGGGGATGAATGAAAAACTGTTTTTT. Protein product: CASRSGGMNEKLFF.

This clonotype was detected many times. The rearrangement uses TRBV27 and TRBJ2-1; TRBD1 aligns across 7 bases. The CDR3 sequence is 12 residues long. CDR1 is MNHEY and CDR2 is SMNVEV in the germline V gene (reference sequence). Unmatched junction bases numbered 4, after V lost 8 bases and J lost 6 bases. For the CDR3, the DNA is TGTGCCAGCCAGGGGGTCGGCAATGAGCAGTTCTTC. This sequence encodes CASQGVGNEQFF.

This clonotype has at least ten counts. The chain combines TRBV20-1 with TRBJ1-6; weak D call: TRBD1 (6 bases). The CDR3 is 17 residues long. CDR1 and CDR2 (germline): DFQATT, SNEGSKA (reference sequence). V lost 3 bases to trimming and J lost 6 bases, with 21 bases between them. CDR3 residues: CSASIGQSHSPNSPLHF. For the CDR3, the DNA is TGCAGTGCTAGTATCGGACAGTCACATAGCCCTAATTCACCCCTCCACTTT.

Only a few counts were recorded for this clonotype. The chain uses TRBV20-1 and TRBJ2-1; 7 bases match TRBD2. The CDR3 sequence is 15 residues long. Germline CDR1 DFQATT, CDR2 SNEGSKA (reference sequence). With V trimmed by 0 bases and J by 4 bases, 6 bases remained unmatched. CDR3 sequence reads: CSARDWLAVYNEQFF. The CDR3 bases are TGCAGTGCTAGAGATTGGCTAGCGGTTTACAATGAGCAGTTCTTC.

This clonotype was detected only a few times. This chain links TRBV9 with TRBJ2-7; 7 nucleotides align to TRBD2. Trimming took 0 bases from V and 1 from J; bases not matched to a gene: 4. This CDR3 has 15 amino acids. CDR1 and CDR2 from the germline V gene are SGDLS and YYNGEE. The CDR3 here is CASSVAAAGSYEQYF. CDR3 DNA sequence: TGTGCCAGCAGCGTAGCTGCAGCGGGATCCTACGAGCAGTACTTC.

This clonotype was counted ten times or more. The chain is built from TRBV20-1 and TRBJ2-6; D gene uncertain. Germline values: CDR1 DFQATT, CDR2 SNEGSKA (reference sequence). CDR3 size: 15 residues. With 3 bases removed from V and 0 bases from J, the gap between germline ends came to 9 bases. This CDR3 is CSASEDFSGANVLTF. The CDR3 DNA reads as TGCAGTGCTAGTGAAGACTTCTCTGGGGCCAACGTCCTGACTTTC.

This clonotype was counted only a few times. V is TRBV7-9 and J is TRBJ2-1; TRBD2 matches at 12 bases. Germline V CDR1 and CDR2: SEHNR, FQNEAQ (reference sequence). There are 17 residues in the CDR3. The V and J ends lost 4 bases and 5 bases, in that order; junction bases with no gene match: 9. The CDR3 region has the DNA TGTGCCAGCAGCTATAGCCTAGCGGGAGGGGCTCACAATGAGCAGTTCTTC. Amino acid sequence: CASSYSLAGGAHNEQFF.

The table lists this clonotype with a few counts. The chain links TRBV6-1 to TRBJ2-3, with D maybe TRBD1 (6 bases). The CDR3 spans 16 residues. V shed 6 bases and J shed 2 bases, with 18 bases lying between them. Germline V lookup: CDR1 MNHNS, CDR2 SASEGT. CDR3: CASRGAIRPVTDTQYF. For the CDR3, the DNA is TGTGCCAGCAGGGGGGCCATCCGTCCCGTCACAGATACGCAGTATTTT.

This clonotype was observed at least ten times. The chain links TRBV20-1 to TRBJ2-5, with 10 bases fitting TRBD1. The germline CDR1 and CDR2 sequences are DFQATT and SNEGSKA (reference sequence). With 6 bases clipped from V and 5 bases from J, the junction kept 9 bases outside the gene matches. The CDR3 is 14 residues long. Here the CDR3 DNA reads TGCAGTGCCAGCAGGACAGGGGGATGGGAGACCCAGTACTTC. It encodes CSASRTGGWETQYF.

The chain links TRBV18 to TRBJ2-7; TRBD2 might be the D (6 bases). Trimming took off 3 bases at V and 0 bases at J, with 9 bases between the two ends. Germline values: CDR1 KGHSH, CDR2 LQKENI. CDR3 length: 14 amino acids. The CDR3 region is CASSPGLVSYEQYF. The CDR3 DNA reads TGTGCCAGCTCACCGGGACTGGTCTCCTACGAGCAGTACTTC.

The gene calls are TRBV29-1 and TRBJ2-3; D not certain. Trimming stripped 4 bases from V and 3 bases from J, with 11 bases between. The CDR3 covers 13 residues. Germline V lookup: CDR1 SQVTM, CDR2 ANQGSEA. The CDR3 nucleotides read TGCAGCGTTGTTGGTGGGAAAACAGATACGCAGTATTTT. Protein sequence: CSVVGGKTDTQYF.

This clonotype was recorded a few times. The V gene is TRBV6-5, the J gene TRBJ1-1; D unclear. Germline V gives CDR1 MNHEY, CDR2 SVGAGI. The V end lost 1 base, the J end lost 1 base, and 13 bases lay between the germline ends. The CDR3 is made up of 16 amino acids. CDR3 sequence: CASSYWGSRRNTEAFF. The CDR3 coding sequence is TGTGCCAGCAGTTACTGGGGATCCCGGAGGAACACTGAAGCTTTCTTT.

This clonotype was seen at least ten times. V and J are TRBV11-2 and TRBJ2-7, with TRBD1 matching over 9 bases. The V segment lost 1 base and the J segment 1 base; nucleotides outside the gene matches: 5. This CDR3 is built from 16 residues. Germline values: CDR1 SGHAT, CDR2 FQNNGV. In nucleotides, the CDR3 is TGTGCCAGCAGCTTAGTCTCGGGACAGGGTTCCTACGAGCAGTACTTC. This encodes CASSLVSGQGSYEQYF.

This clonotype was seen repeatedly, ten times or more. The V and J genes are TRBV18 and TRBJ2-7, with D unclear. The V end lost 8 bases, the J end lost 4 bases, and 9 bases lay between the germline ends. This CDR3 has 11 residues. The V gene's germline CDR1 is KGHSH and CDR2 LQKENI. CDR3 nucleotides: TGTGCCAGCAGTCCGGCGTACGAGCAGTACTTC. This sequence encodes CASSPAYEQYF.

This clonotype was seen at least ten times. The chain joins TRBV5-1 to TRBJ1-1; D gene unclear. The CDR3 loop spans 13 amino acids. CDR1 and CDR2 from the germline V gene are SGHRS and YFSETQ. With 5 bases removed from V and 4 bases from J, the gap between germline ends came to 12 bases. CDR3: CASSYQVVTEAFF. CDR3 DNA sequence: TGCGCCAGCAGTTACCAGGTGGTCACTGAAGCTTTCTTT.

With regard to this clonotype: At one boundary the junction diverges from the germline segment, which might be a read error. The chain couples TRBV5-1 to TRBJ2-7; D gene unclear. The CDR3 is made up of 13 amino acids. CDR1 and CDR2 (germline): SGHRS, YFSETQ. Here the CDR3 DNA reads TGCGCCAGCAGCTTGGGGCAGGTCTACAAGCAGTACTTC. It translates to CASSLGQVYKQYF.